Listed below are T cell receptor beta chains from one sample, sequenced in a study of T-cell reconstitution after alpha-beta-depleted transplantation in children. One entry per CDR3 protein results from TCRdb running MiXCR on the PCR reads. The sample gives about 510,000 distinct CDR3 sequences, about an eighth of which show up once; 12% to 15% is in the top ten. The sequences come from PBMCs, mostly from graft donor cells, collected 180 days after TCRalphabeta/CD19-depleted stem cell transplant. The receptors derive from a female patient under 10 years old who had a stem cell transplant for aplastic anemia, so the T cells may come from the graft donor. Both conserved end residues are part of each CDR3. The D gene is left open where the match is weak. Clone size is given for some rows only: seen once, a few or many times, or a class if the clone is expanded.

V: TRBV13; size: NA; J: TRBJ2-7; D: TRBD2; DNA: TGTGCCAGCTCTACGGAAAGTTTAGCGGGCCCTACCTACGAGCAGTACTTC; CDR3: CASSTESLAGPTYEQYF
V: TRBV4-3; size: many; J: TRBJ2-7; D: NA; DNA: TGCGCCAGCAGCCCAACTCGGACGCCCTCCTACGAGCAGTACTTC; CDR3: CASSPTRTPSYEQYF
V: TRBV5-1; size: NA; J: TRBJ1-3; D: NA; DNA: TGCGCCAGCAGCCCAGTGGGCGTGGGAAAAGGGTCTGGAAACACCATATATTTT; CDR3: CASSPVGVGKGSGNTIYF
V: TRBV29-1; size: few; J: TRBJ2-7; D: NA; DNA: TGCAGCGTGACCCCCCGGGACAAGCCCTACGAGCAGTACTTC; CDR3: CSVTPRDKPYEQYF
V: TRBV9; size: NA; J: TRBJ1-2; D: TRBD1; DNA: TGTGCCAGCAGCGAGGGGGACAGGGAACATGTTGGCTACACCTTC; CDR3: CASSEGDREHVGYTF
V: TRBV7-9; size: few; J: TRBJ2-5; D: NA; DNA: TGTGCCAGCAGCTTTAACCACCAAGAGACCCAGTACTTC; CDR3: CASSFNHQETQYF
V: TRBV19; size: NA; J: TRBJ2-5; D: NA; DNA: TGTGCCAGTAGCCACAAAAGGGGACATTTCCAAGAGACCCAGTACTTC; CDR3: CASSHKRGHFQETQYF
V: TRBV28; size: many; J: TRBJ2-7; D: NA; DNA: TGTGCCAGCAGTTTAGGTCTTCGGGGCGCCGAGCAGTACTTC; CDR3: CASSLGLRGAEQYF
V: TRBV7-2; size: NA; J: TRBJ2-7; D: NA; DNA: TGTGCCAGCAGCTTAGTACCGGTTTCCTACGAGCAGTACTTC; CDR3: CASSLVPVSYEQYF
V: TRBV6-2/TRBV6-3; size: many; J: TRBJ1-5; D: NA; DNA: TGTGCCAGCACCCGCCCAGGGTTTCAGCCCCAGCATTTT; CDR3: CASTRPGFQPQHF
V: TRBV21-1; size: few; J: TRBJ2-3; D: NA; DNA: TGTGCCAGCCAGTGTAGAGGGAGCACAGATACGCAGTATTTT; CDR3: CASQCRGSTDTQYF
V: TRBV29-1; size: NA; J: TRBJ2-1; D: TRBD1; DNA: TGCAGCGAGTGGACAGGGGGATCCTACAATGAGCAGTTCTTC; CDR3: CSEWTGGSYNEQFF
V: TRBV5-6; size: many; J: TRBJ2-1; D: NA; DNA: TGTGCCAGCAGCCAGGACCTAACGCCCTACAATGAGCAGTTCTTC; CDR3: CASSQDLTPYNEQFF
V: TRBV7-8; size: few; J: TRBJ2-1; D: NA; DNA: TGTGCCAGCAGCTCCCGGAAACTGTATTCCTACAATGAGCAGTTCTTC; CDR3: CASSSRKLYSYNEQFF
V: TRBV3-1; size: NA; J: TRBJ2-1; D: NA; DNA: TGTGCCAGCAGCCCTTACTTCAATGAGCAGTTCTTC; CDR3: CASSPYFNEQFF
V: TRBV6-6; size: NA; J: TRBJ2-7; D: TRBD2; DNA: TGTGCCAGCAGGCTGACTAGCGTCCCCTACGAGCAGTACTTC; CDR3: CASRLTSVPYEQYF
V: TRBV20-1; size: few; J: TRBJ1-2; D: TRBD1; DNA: TGCAGTGCTATCCCCGGGACAGAAGGGGGCTATGGCTACACCTTC; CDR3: CSAIPGTEGGYGYTF
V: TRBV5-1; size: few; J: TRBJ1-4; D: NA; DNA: TGCGCCAGCAGTCTACACGACGCCTCTCCTAAAAAACTGTTTTTT; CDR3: CASSLHDASPKKLFF
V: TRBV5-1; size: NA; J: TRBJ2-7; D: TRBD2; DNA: TGCGCCAGCAGCGTAACCGGGACTAGTCGAGAGCAGTACTTC; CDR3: CASSVTGTSREQYF
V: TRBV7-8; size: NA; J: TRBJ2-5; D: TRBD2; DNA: TGTGCCAGCAGCTTAGGCCCGGCTAGCGGGAGATCTGGGGAGACCCAGTACTTC; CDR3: CASSLGPASGRSGETQYF
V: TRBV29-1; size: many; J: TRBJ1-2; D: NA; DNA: TGCAGCGTTGAGCGAGGGGGTGGGTATGGCTACACCTTC; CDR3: CSVERGGGYGYTF
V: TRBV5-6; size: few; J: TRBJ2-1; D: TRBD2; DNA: TGTGCCAGCAGCCCCAGCCCGGGGTTAGCGGGAGGGCAGAGCTCCTACAATGAGCAGTTCTTC; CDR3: CASSPSPGLAGGQSSYNEQFF
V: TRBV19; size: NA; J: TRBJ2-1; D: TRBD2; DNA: TGTGCCAGTAGTCTCCGGACTAGCGGGAGTGGGGACAATGAGCAGTTCTTC; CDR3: CASSLRTSGSGDNEQFF
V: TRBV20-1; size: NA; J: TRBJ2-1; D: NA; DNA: TGCAGTGCTAGCGGAGGGGGCCGGGAGCAGTTCTTC; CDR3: CSASGGGREQFF
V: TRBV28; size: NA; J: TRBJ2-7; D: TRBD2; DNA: TGTGCCAGCAGTTTATCCGGACTAGCTTGGGAGCAGTACTTC; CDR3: CASSLSGLAWEQYF
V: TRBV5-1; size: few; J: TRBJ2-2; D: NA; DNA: TGCGCCAGCACCTCTTTAATGGACAGAGACACCGGGGAGCTGTTTTTT; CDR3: CASTSLMDRDTGELFF
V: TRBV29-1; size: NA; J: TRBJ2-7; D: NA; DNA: TGCAGCGTTGAAGGGTCTCGGGGGGCCCAGTACTTC; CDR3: CSVEGSRGAQYF
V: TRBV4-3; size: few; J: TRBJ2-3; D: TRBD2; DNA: TGCGCCAGCAGCCAAGTTAGGGGACGGGGGGGCACAGATACGCAGTATTTT; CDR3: CASSQVRGRGGTDTQYF
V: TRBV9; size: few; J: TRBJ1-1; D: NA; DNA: TGTGCCAGCAGCGTACCGGGGGGCGCTGAAGCTTTCTTT; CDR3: CASSVPGGAEAFF
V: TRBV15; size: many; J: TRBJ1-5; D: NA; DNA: TGTGCCACCAGTCCTCTCCATTTGCAGCCCCAGCATTTT; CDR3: CATSPLHLQPQHF
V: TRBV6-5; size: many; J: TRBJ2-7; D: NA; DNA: TGTGCCAGCAGTTCGGAGGGGGAACCCTACGAGCAGTACTTC; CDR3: CASSSEGEPYEQYF
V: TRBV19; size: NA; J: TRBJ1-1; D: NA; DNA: TGTGCCAGTAGATTCTCACAGGATTGGTACACTGAAGCTTTCTTT; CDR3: CASRFSQDWYTEAFF
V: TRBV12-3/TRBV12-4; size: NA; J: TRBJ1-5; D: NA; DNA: TGTGCCAGCAGTTTTGGAGTATCCAGAGGCAATCAGCCCCAGCATTTT; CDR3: CASSFGVSRGNQPQHF
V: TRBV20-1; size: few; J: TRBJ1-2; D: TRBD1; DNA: TGCAGTGCTACCAACAACAGGGGGGATGGCTACACCTTC; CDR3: CSATNNRGDGYTF
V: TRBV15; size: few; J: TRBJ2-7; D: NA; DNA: TGTGCCACCAGCAGAGGCGCGGCGAGTCCAAGCCGCCACGAGCAGTACTTC; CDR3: CATSRGAASPSRHEQYF
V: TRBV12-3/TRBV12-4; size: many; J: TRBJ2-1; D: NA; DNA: TGTGCCAGCAGTTTAGGTCCTGCTAGGGCTGAGCAGTTCTTC; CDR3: CASSLGPARAEQFF
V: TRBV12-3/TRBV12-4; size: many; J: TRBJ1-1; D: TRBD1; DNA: TGTGCCAGCAGGGTACAGGGGACGAACACTGAAGCTTTCTTT; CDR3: CASRVQGTNTEAFF
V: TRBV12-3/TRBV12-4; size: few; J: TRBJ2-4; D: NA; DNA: TGTGCCAGCAGTTGGGTCGGACAAGCCAAAAACATTCAGTACTTC; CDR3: CASSWVGQAKNIQYF
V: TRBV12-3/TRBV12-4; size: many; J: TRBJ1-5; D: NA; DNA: TGTGCCAGCAGTCGGACCCTGGGCGGCAATCAGCCCCAGCATTTT; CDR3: CASSRTLGGNQPQHF
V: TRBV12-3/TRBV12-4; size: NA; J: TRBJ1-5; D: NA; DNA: TGTGCCAGCAGTCGGACACCCATTAATCAGCCCCAGCATTTT; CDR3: CASSRTPINQPQHF
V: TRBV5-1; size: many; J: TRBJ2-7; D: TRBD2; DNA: TGCGCCAGCAGCTTGGCACGACTAGCGGGAGGCGAGCAGTACTTC; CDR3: CASSLARLAGGEQYF
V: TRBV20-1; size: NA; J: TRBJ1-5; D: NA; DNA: TGCAGTGCTAGAGTTGGCTCCAATCAGCCCCAGCATTTT; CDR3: CSARVGSNQPQHF
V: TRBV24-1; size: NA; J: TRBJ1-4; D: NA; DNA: TGTGCCACCAGTGACTCAGGGGCGCTTAATGAAAAACTGTTTTTT; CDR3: CATSDSGALNEKLFF
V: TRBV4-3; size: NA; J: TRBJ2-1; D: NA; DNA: TGCGCCAGCAGCCAAGTACGGGGGCCCCCCAATGAGCAGTTCTTC; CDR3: CASSQVRGPPNEQFF
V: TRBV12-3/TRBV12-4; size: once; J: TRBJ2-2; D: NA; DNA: TGTGCCATTGACGGAGGCTACCGGGAGCTGTTTTTT; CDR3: CAIDGGYRELFF
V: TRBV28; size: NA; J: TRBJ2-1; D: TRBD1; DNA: TGTGCCAGCAAGGTTCACGGGACAGGGGCCTACAATGAGCAGTTCTTC; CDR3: CASKVHGTGAYNEQFF
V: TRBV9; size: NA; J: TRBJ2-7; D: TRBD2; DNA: TGTGCCAGCAGTTCCCACCCCGGGACTAGCCACCACGAGCAGTACTTC; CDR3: CASSSHPGTSHHEQYF
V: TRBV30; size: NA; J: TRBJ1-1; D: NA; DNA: TGTGCCTGGAGCCTCCTTTCTTGGGACACTGAAGCTTTCTTT; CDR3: CAWSLLSWDTEAFF
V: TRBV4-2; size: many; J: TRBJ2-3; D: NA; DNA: TGTGCCAGCAGCCAAGAATTAATCGGAGGGGGCCAGAGTACGCAGTATTTT; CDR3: CASSQELIGGGQSTQYF
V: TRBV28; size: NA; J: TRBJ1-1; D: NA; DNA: TGTGCCAGCAGTTTATTCGGGACGGCGAACACTGAAGCTTTCTTT; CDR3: CASSLFGTANTEAFF
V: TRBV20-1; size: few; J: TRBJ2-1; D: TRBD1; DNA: TGCAGTGCCCCGGGACAGGGTAATTGGAAGCAGTTCTTC; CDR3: CSAPGQGNWKQFF
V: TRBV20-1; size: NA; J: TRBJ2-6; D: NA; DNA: TGCAGTGCCAAGGGACGGAATCACCTCTCTGGGGCCAACGTCCTGACTTTC; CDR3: CSAKGRNHLSGANVLTF
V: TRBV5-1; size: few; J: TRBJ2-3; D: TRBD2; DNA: TGCGCCAGCAGCTTCACTAGCGGGAGTCTCGATACGCAGTATTTT; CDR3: CASSFTSGSLDTQYF
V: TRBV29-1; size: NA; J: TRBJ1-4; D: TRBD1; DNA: TGCAGCGCCGGGGACAGGAGCTCGACTAATGAAAAACTGTTTTTT; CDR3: CSAGDRSSTNEKLFF
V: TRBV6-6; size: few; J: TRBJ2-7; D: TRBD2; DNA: TGTGCCAGCAGTCGCGGGACTAGTGGAGAGCAGTACTTC; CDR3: CASSRGTSGEQYF
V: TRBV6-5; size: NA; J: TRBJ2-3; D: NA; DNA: TGTGCCAGCAGTTACGGGACCAGATCAGATACGCAGTATTTT; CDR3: CASSYGTRSDTQYF
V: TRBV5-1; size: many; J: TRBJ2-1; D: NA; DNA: TGCGCCAGCATGGATTTCGGGGTCCTGGTCTTC; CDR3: CASMDFGVLVF
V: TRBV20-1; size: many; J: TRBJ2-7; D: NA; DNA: TGCAGTGCTAGAGATCGAAGCAGGACCACCTACGAGCAGTACTTC; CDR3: CSARDRSRTTYEQYF
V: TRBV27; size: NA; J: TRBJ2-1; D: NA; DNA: TGTGCCAGCAGTTTACAGGGAGACAATGAGCAGTTCTTC; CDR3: CASSLQGDNEQFF